The 10 T cell receptor beta chains reported below all come from one sample, sequenced in a study of T cell responses to AZD1222 COVID-19 vaccine. Profiled with immunoSEQ multiplex PCR; TCRdb holds only in-frame clones, not every one. The top ten hold 2% to 3% of the sample, which has under 95,000 clones, 75% to 90% seen once. The sequenced sample was peripheral blood, obtained on day 0 of AZD1222 vaccination. These receptors all stem from an adult in good health.

V is TRBV4-1 and J is TRBJ2-5; a possible D gene is TRBD2 (7 bases). The germline V gene has CDR1 MGHRA and CDR2 YSYEKL. Trimming removed 1 base from V and 2 bases from J, with 11 bases in between. CDR3 size: 15 residues. CDR3 coding DNA: TGCGCCAGCAGCCAAGTCGAGGGGGGGCAAGAGACCCAGTACTTC. As protein: CASSQVEGGQETQYF.

This chain links TRBV5-5 with TRBJ1-1, with 7 bases matching TRBD1. J lost 1 base, V lost 4 bases, and 4 bases had no gene match. This CDR3 contains 14 residues. The germline gives CDR1 SGHKS, CDR2 YYEKEE (reference sequence). The CDR3 spells CASSAGQQNTEAFF. The DNA for the CDR3 is TGTGCCAGCAGCGCGGGACAGCAGAACACTGAAGCTTTCTTT.

This chain connects TRBV10-3 to TRBJ2-5; 9 positions match TRBD1. The CDR3 length is 15 residues. CDR1 is ENHRY and CDR2 is SYGVKD in the germline V gene. Germline trimming cut 2 bases from V and 4 bases from J; bases unmatched to any gene: 5. CDR3 region: CAISEGTGPSETQYF. CDR3 nucleotides: TGTGCCATCAGTGAGGGGACAGGGCCATCAGAGACCCAGTACTTC.

This clone showed up just once. V gene TRBV9 combines with J gene TRBJ1-2; D not resolved. This CDR3 has 11 residues. V lost 3 bases and J 4 bases, leaving 4 bases between the germline ends. Germline loops: CDR1 SGDLS, CDR2 YYNGEE. CDR3 sequence: CASSGLYGYTF. For the CDR3, the DNA is TGTGCCAGCAGCGGGCTCTATGGCTACACCTTC.

This clone was counted only a few times. The V gene is TRBV4-2, the J gene TRBJ2-7; 8 nucleotides align to TRBD2. The V gene end was trimmed by 4 bases and the J gene end by 0 bases; junction bases not matched to a gene: 8. The CDR3 spans 16 residues. Germline assignment: CDR1 LGHNA and CDR2 YNFKEQ. CDR3 DNA sequence: TGTGCCAGCAGCCCAAATAGCGGGGATAGCTCCTACGAGCAGTACTTC. This translates into CASSPNSGDSSYEQYF.

The chain has TRBV28 and TRBJ1-1, with D perhaps TRBD1 (6 bases). Trimming removed 3 bases from V and 3 bases from J, with 20 bases in between. The CDR3 totals 17 residues. CDR1 is MDHEN, CDR2 SYDVKM, per germline. The CDR3 bases are TGTGCCAGCAGTTTCTCCGGGACACTCGGAGGGGACACTGAAGCTTTCTTT. Its protein product is CASSFSGTLGGDTEAFF.

The table lists this clone with a few counts. J is TRBJ1-3 and V is TRBV2; TRBD1 matches 9 bases. Germline values: CDR1 SNHLY, CDR2 FYNNEI. V gave up 2 bases and J gave up 3 bases; unmatched junction bases: 5. The CDR3 length is 16 residues. CDR3 amino acids: CASSENRDRDGNTIYF. CDR3 sequence (DNA): TGTGCCAGCAGTGAAAACCGGGACAGGGATGGAAACACCATATATTTT. Full variable domain (rest looked up from reference TRBV2 and TRBJ1-3): EPEVTQTPSHQVTQMGQEVILRCVPISNHLYFYWYRQILGQKVEFLVSFYNNEISEKSEIFDDQFSVERPDGSNFTLKIRSTKLEDSAMYFCASSENRDRDGNTIYFGEGSWLTVV.

The chain is built from TRBV27 and TRBJ1-2; 9 bases match TRBD1. V lost 6 bases to trimming and J lost 3 bases; unmatched junction nucleotides: 2. Germline V CDR1 and CDR2: MNHEY, SMNVEV (reference sequence). The CDR3 contains 13 residues. The CDR3 sequence is CASRTGGDYGYTF. CDR3 coding DNA: TGTGCCAGCAGGACAGGGGGGGACTATGGCTACACCTTC.

The CDR3 is CASRYQQDQPQHF. Written as DNA, the CDR3 is TGTGCCAGCAGATACCAACAGGATCAGCCCCAGCATTTT. The chain has TRBV12-3 or TRBV12-4 and TRBJ1-5, with D perhaps TRBD1 (5 bases). Trimming stripped 6 bases from V and 5 bases from J, with 11 bases between. The CDR3 consists of 13 residues.

The genes are TRBV2 and TRBJ1-4; no reliable D call. CDR3 length: 14 residues. Germline V lookup: CDR1 SNHLY, CDR2 FYNNEI. V dropped 4 bases and J dropped 5 bases, with 11 bases sitting between them. Here the CDR3 reads CASSGRARNEKLFF. Here the CDR3 DNA reads TGTGCCAGCAGTGGGCGAGCTAGGAATGAAAAACTGTTTTTT.